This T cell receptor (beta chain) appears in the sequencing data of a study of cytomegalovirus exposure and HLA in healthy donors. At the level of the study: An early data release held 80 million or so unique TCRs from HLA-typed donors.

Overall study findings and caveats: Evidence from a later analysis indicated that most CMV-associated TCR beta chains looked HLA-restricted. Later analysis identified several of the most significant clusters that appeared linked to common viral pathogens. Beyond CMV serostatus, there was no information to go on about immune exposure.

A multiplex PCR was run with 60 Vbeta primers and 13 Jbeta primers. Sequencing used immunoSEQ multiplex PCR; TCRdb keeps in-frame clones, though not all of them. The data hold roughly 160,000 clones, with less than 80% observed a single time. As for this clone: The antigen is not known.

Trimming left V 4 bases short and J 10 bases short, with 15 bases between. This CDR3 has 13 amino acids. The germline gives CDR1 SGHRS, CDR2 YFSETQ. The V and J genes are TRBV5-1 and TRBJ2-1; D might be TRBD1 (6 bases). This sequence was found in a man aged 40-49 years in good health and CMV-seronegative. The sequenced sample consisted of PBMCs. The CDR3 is CASSGRDTIEQFF. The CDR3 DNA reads TGCGCCAGCAGCGGCAGGGACACAATCGAGCAGTTCTTC.